Following are 8 T cell receptor beta chains from one sample sequenced in a study of CD8 T cells in Susac syndrome. Reverse transcription used 0.5 to 1 ug RNA and random hexamers. TCRdb called the immunoSEQ multiplex PCR reads again in MiXCR, with one record for every CDR3 protein. Here the sample spans roughly 76,000 distinct CDR3 sequences, over 85% being singletons. The specimen was CD8+ T cells from PBMCs. The receptors originated from a human donor with Susac syndrome.

This rearrangement joins TRBV3-1 to TRBJ2-2; D not certain. The germline V gene has CDR1 LGHDT and CDR2 YNNKEL (reference sequence). This CDR3 has 17 amino acids. V lost 1 base and J 5 bases, leaving 17 bases between the germline ends. The CDR3 coding sequence is TGTGCCAGCAGCCAAGGTGACCGGCGCGATCTAACCGGGGAGCTGTTTTTT. It yields the protein CASSQGDRRDLTGELFF.

This chain links TRBV6-5 with TRBJ1-1; D not resolved. Deletions cut 0 bases from V and 0 bases from J, with 8 bases between. Per the germline V gene, CDR1 is MNHEY and CDR2 is SVGAGI. This CDR3 spans 15 amino acids. CDR3 in amino acids: CASSYSRQMNTEAFF. The CDR3 nucleotides are TGTGCCAGCAGTTACTCGCGACAAATGAACACTGAAGCTTTCTTT.

The genes are TRBV7-2 and TRBJ1-2; D gene ambiguous. V was pared by 0 bases and J by 8 bases, with 13 bases between. Germline assignment: CDR1 SGHTA and CDR2 FQGNSA. The length of the CDR3 is 14 residues. The CDR3: CASSLAPGLEGYTF. The CDR3 DNA reads TGTGCCAGCAGCTTAGCCCCCGGACTAGAGGGCTACACCTTC.

The chain links TRBV4-2 to TRBJ2-3; 8 nucleotides match TRBD2. CDR1 is LGHNA, CDR2 YNFKEQ, per germline. The CDR3 extends over 16 amino acids. J was trimmed by 2 bases and V by 2 bases; bases with no gene match: 6. The CDR3 DNA reads TGTGCCAGCAGCCAAAATAGCGGGGCCCACACAGATACGCAGTATTTT. Its translation is CASSQNSGAHTDTQYF.

V usage is TRBV19 and J usage is TRBJ2-2, with a tentative D call TRBD2 (6 bases). Germline values: CDR1 LNHDA, CDR2 SQIVND (reference sequence). This CDR3 has 15 amino acids. Deletions cut 3 bases from V and 7 bases from J, with 15 bases between. This chain's CDR3 is CASSMGLPGGGELFF. CDR3 nucleotides: TGTGCCAGTAGTATGGGACTCCCTGGGGGCGGGGAGCTGTTTTTT.

This chain links TRBV30 with TRBJ1-2, with D possibly TRBD1 on 5 matching bases. The CDR3 length is 18 residues. V lost 5 bases and J 3 bases, leaving 28 bases between the germline ends. CDR1 GTSNPN and CDR2 SVGIG come from the germline V gene (reference sequence). CDR3 nucleotide sequence: TGTGCCTGGGCGCCTTCTCAGGGTATTTCGTCGGGGGACTATGGCTACACCTTC. Its protein product is CAWAPSQGISSGDYGYTF.

This clonotype has just one count. The chain uses TRBV18 and TRBJ2-7; D remains unclear. The V end was cut by 1 base, the J end by 6 bases, with 16 bases between. Germline V gives CDR1 KGHSH, CDR2 LQKENI. The CDR3 runs 15 residues. The CDR3 sequence: CASSPRAVNSVEQYF. As DNA, the CDR3 is TGTGCCAGCTCACCACGGGCGGTAAATTCGGTCGAGCAGTACTTC. The entire variable domain, with the rest obtained from reference TRBV18 and TRBJ2-7, is as follows: NAGVMQNPRHLVRRRGQEARLRCSPMKGHSHVYWYRQLPEEGLKFMVYLQKENIIDESGMPKERFSAEFPKEGPSILRIQQVVRGDSAAYFCASSPRAVNSVEQYFGPGTRLTVT.

V is TRBV9 and J is TRBJ2-2; 8 bases map to TRBD2. CDR1 is SGDLS, CDR2 YYNGEE, per germline. This CDR3 has 18 amino acids. V trimming: 3 bases; J trimming: 2 bases; junction bases outside the gene matches: 12. The chain's CDR3 is CASSAGGGRTRNTGELFF. The CDR3 nucleotides are TGTGCCAGCAGCGCGGGGGGGGGCAGAACTAGAAACACCGGGGAGCTGTTTTTT. The variable domain in full, completed from reference TRBV9 and TRBJ2-2, reads DSGVTQTPKHLITATGQRVTLRCSPRSGDLSVYWYQQSLDQGLQFLIQYYNGEERAKGNILERFSAQQFPDLHSELNLSSLELGDSALYFCASSAGGGRTRNTGELFFGEGSRLTVL.